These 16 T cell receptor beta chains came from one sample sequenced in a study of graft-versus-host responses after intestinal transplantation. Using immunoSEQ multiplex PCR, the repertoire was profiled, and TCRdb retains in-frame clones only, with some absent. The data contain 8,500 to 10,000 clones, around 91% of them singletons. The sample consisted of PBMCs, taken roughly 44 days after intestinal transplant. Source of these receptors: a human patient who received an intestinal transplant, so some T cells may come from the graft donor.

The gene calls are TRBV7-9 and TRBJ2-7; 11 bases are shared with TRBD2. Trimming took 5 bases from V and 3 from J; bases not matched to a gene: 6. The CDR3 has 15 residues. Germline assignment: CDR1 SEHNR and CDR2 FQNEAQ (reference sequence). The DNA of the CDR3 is TGTGCCAGCAGCCTTAGCGGGGGGGGAGACTACGAGCAGTACTTC. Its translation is CASSLSGGGDYEQYF.

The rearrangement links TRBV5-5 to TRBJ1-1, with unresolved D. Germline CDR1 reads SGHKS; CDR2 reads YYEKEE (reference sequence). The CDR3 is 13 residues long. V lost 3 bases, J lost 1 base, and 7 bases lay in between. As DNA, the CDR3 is TGTGCCAGCAGCTCGTCTTCGAACACTGAAGCTTTCTTT. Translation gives CASSSSSNTEAFF.

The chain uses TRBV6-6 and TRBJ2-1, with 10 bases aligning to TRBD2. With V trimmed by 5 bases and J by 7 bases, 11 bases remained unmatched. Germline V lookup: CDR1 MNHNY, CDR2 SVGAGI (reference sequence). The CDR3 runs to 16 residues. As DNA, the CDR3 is TGTGCCAGCAGTCAAAAGCGGGGGGGCCGGTGGAATGAGCAGTTCTTC. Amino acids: CASSQKRGGRWNEQFF.

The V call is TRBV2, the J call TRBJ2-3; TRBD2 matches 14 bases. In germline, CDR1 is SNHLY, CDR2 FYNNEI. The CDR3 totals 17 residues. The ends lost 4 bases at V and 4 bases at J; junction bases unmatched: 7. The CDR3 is CASSGLAGGTRADTQYF. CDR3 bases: TGTGCCAGCAGTGGACTAGCGGGGGGGACGAGGGCAGATACGCAGTATTTT.

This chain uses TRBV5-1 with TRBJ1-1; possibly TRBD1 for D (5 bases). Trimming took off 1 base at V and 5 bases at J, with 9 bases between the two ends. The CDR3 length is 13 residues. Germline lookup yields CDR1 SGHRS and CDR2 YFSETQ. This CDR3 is CASSLSGATEAFF. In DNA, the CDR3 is TGCGCCAGCAGCTTGAGCGGGGCGACTGAAGCTTTCTTT.

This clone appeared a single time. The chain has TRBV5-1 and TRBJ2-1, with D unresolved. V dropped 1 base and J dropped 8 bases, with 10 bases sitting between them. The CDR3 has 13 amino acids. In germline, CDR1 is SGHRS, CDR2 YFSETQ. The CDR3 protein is CASSLYEADEQFF. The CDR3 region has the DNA TGCGCCAGCAGCTTGTATGAGGCAGATGAGCAGTTCTTC.

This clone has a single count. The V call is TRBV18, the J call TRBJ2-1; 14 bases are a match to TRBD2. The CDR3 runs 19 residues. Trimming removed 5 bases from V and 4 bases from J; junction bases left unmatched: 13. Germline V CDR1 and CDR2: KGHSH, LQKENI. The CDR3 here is CASSRSPGTSGSRYNEQFF. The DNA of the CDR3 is TGTGCCAGCTCAAGAAGCCCCGGGACTAGCGGGAGTCGGTACAATGAGCAGTTCTTC.

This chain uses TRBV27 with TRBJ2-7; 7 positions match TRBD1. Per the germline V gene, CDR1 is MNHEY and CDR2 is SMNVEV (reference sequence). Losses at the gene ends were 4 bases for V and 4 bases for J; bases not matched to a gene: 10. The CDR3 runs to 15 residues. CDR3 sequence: CASSYVGDSQYEQYF. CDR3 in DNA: TGTGCCAGCAGTTATGTCGGGGACAGCCAGTACGAGCAGTACTTC.

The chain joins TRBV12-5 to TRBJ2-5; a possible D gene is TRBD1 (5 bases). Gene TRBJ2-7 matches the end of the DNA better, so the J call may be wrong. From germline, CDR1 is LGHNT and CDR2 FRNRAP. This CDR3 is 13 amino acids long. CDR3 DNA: TGTGCTAGTGGTTCAGGGCCGCCGTACGAGCAGTACTTC. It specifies CASGSGPPYEQYF.

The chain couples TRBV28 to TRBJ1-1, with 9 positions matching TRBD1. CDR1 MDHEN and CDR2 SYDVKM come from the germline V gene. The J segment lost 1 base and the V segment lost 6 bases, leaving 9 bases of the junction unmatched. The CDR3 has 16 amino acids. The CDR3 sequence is CASSHRGRAGNTEAFF. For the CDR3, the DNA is TGTGCCAGCAGCCACAGGGGGCGAGCGGGGAACACTGAAGCTTTCTTT.

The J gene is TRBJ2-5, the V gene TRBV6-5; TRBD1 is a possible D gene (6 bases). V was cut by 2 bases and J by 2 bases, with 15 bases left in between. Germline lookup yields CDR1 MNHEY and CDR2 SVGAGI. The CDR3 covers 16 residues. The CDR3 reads CASSYRLPGQQETQYF. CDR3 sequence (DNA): TGTGCCAGCAGTTACCGCCTGCCGGGACAACAAGAGACCCAGTACTTC.

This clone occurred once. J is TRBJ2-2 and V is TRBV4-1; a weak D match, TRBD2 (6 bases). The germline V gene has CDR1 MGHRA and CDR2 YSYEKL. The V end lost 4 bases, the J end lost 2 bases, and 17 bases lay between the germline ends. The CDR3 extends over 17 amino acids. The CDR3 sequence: CASSLPGRDRNTGELFF. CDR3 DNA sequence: TGCGCCAGCAGCCTCCCGGGGCGGGACCGTAACACCGGGGAGCTGTTTTTT.

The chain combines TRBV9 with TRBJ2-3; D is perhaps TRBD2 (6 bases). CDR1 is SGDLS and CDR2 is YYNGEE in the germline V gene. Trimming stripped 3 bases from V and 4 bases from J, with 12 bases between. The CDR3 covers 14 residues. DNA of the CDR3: TGTGCCAGCAGCGAGTCCGGGAGCCCAGATACGCAGTATTTT. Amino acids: CASSESGSPDTQYF.

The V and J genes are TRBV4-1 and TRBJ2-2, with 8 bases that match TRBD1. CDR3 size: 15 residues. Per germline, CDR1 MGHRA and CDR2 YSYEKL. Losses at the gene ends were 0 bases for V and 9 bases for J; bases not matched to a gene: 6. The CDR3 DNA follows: TGCGCCAGCAGCCAAGATCTCGGACAGGGCCGGGAGCTGTTTTTT. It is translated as CASSQDLGQGRELFF.

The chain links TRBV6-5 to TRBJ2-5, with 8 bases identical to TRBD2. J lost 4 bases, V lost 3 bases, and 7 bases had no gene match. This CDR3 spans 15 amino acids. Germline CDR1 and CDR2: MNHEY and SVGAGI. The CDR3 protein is CASSYELAGRETQYF. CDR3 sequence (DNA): TGTGCCAGCAGTTATGAATTAGCGGGGCGAGAGACCCAGTACTTC.

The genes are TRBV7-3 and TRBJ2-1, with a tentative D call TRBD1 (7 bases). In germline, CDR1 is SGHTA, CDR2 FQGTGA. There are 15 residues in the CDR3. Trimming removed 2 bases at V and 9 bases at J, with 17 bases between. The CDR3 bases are TGTGCCAGCAGCTTACAAGGAGGGGGCTCAAGTGAGCAGTTCTTC. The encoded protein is CASSLQGGGSSEQFF.